This T cell receptor (beta chain) stems from a study of T-cell memory formation after mild COVID-19. Findings of the study overall: Contracting clones from day 15 to 85 showed balanced CD4/CD8; later expanders favored CD4+. Specificity for SARS-CoV-2 was not confirmed among the second-wave clones peaking on day 37.

In regard to this clonotype: Its antigen is not known.

This CDR3 region has 14 residues. The V end was cut by 5 bases, the J end by 2 bases, with 10 bases between. Germline V gene data show CDR1 as KGHSH and CDR2 as LQKENI. MiXCR, applied by TCRdb to the 5' RACE reads, yields one record per CDR3 protein. The sample has under 200,000 distinct CDR3 sequences, more than 9% seen once. This sequence joins TRBV18 and TRBJ1-3; D ambiguous. The source material was PBMCs or a T cell subset sorted from them (not recorded which). The sequence derives from a man aged 18-30 years who had mild COVID-19 (a few samples of this study predate the infection). Cell type and time point are not known. CDR3 nucleotides: TGTGCCAGCTCAAAGTCCGCGGCTGGAAACACCATATATTTT. Its translation: CASSKSAAGNTIYF.